The next 31 T cell receptor beta chains were all read from a single sample in a study of blood T cells in healthy people across ages. Then a second PCR, running about 6 to 11 cycles, was carried out with a sample-barcoded 5' primer and a J-beta primer mix. TCRdb redid the calling of the 5' RACE reads with MiXCR, one entry per CDR3 protein. The data show roughly 830,000 distinct CDR3 sequences, approximately 67% seen once. The sample comprised blood. The receptor source for this set is a young man in good health.

As DNA, the CDR3 is TGTGCCAGCAGTCCTCCCCCGGCAGGCCAAAAAGACACTGAAGCTTTCTTT. Its protein is CASSPPPAGQKDTEAFF. The chain carries TRBV28 and TRBJ1-1; D not resolved. Germline V gene data show CDR1 as MDHEN and CDR2 as SYDVKM. Trimming removed 5 bases at V and 3 bases at J, with 22 bases between. This CDR3 has 17 residues.

The V call is TRBV12-3 or TRBV12-4, the J call TRBJ2-7, with 8 bases that match TRBD2. The trim removed 4 bases at V and 6 bases at J, leaving 8 bases unmatched. CDR3 size: 14 residues. The CDR3 reads CASSYGGVQFEQYF. DNA for the CDR3: TGTGCCAGCAGTTACGGGGGGGTACAATTCGAGCAGTACTTC.

The V and J genes are TRBV7-2 and TRBJ2-6, with D uncertain. Germline CDR1 and CDR2: SGHTA and FQGNSA. The CDR3 consists of 17 residues. V was pared by 0 bases and J by 4 bases, with 13 bases between. The CDR3 region has the DNA TGTGCCAGCAGCTTAGCTATTAGACCGAGCGGGGCCAACGTCCTGACTTTC. Amino acid sequence: CASSLAIRPSGANVLTF.

V is TRBV20-1 and J is TRBJ2-1, with D perhaps given as TRBD1 or TRBD2 (6 bases each). V was shortened by 5 bases and J by 0 bases, with 20 bases between the two germline ends. This CDR3 has 17 amino acids. CDR1 and CDR2 (germline): DFQATT, SNEGSKA (reference sequence). CDR3 DNA: TGCAGTGCTGACAGCCCCTGGGGGCGGGACTCCTACAATGAGCAGTTCTTC. Protein sequence: CSADSPWGRDSYNEQFF.

The count of this clonotype is one. The chain uses TRBV24-1 and TRBJ2-7; TRBD1 is a possible D gene (6 bases). This CDR3 spans 14 amino acids. Trimming took 3 bases from V and 0 from J, leaving 8 bases between them. Germline V gene sequence: CDR1 KGHDR, CDR2 SFDVKD. The CDR3, as DNA: TGTGCCACCAGTGATGGGGGCAACTCCTACGAGCAGTACTTC. This encodes CATSDGGNSYEQYF.

The gene calls are TRBV5-1 and TRBJ2-3, with D perhaps TRBD1 (6 bases). V lost 4 bases and J 0 bases, leaving 12 bases between the germline ends. From germline, CDR1 is SGHRS and CDR2 YFSETQ. CDR3 length: 15 residues. Here the CDR3 reads CASSGTPSSTDTQYF. The CDR3 DNA reads TGCGCCAGCAGCGGGACACCTTCTAGCACAGATACGCAGTATTTT.

V usage is TRBV10-3 and J usage is TRBJ2-1, with a possible D match to TRBD2 (5 bases). This CDR3 contains 18 residues. V was pared by 10 bases and J by 0 bases, with 25 bases between. Germline V gene lookup returns CDR1 ENHRY and CDR2 SYGVKD. Here the CDR3 DNA reads TGTGCCAAGAAACCCGGGAAAATTAGACCGAGCTCCTACAATGAGCAGTTCTTC. It encodes CAKKPGKIRPSSYNEQFF.

This clonotype has ten or more counts. V is TRBV4-2 and J is TRBJ2-5, with TRBD2 matching 12 bases. CDR3 size: 16 residues. V was clipped by 0 bases and J by 4 bases; unmatched bases: 3. CDR1 and CDR2 from the germline V gene are LGHNA and YNFKEQ. CDR3 nucleotides: TGTGCCAGCAGCCAAGATCCTAGCGGGGGGGCAGAGACCCAGTACTTC. Translated, it gives CASSQDPSGGAETQYF.

V is TRBV6-6 and J is TRBJ1-5; D may be TRBD1 (6 bases). The CDR3 totals 14 residues. Germline loops: CDR1 MNHNY, CDR2 SVGAGI (reference sequence). Trimming pared 4 bases from V and 3 bases from J, leaving 10 bases between. The CDR3 bases are TGTGCCAGCAGTTTACAGGGAATCAATCAGCCCCAGCATTTT. Its protein product is CASSLQGINQPQHF.

The chain uses TRBV20-1 and TRBJ1-4; TRBD1 matches 7 bases. V lost 3 bases to trimming and J lost 0 bases; unmatched junction nucleotides: 7. Per germline, CDR1 DFQATT and CDR2 SNEGSKA (reference sequence). This CDR3 comprises 16 residues. The CDR3 DNA is TGCAGTGCTAGTCGTCCCGGGACAGCAACTAATGAAAAACTGTTTTTT. This translates into CSASRPGTATNEKLFF.

This clonotype was detected only a few times. The V and J genes are TRBV7-9 and TRBJ2-1; 9 bases are shared with TRBD1. The CDR3 sequence is 15 residues long. With 3 bases clipped from V and 7 bases from J, the junction kept 7 bases outside the gene matches. CDR1 SEHNR and CDR2 FQNEAQ come from the germline V gene (reference sequence). The CDR3 loop reads CASSFTGGASNEQFF. The CDR3 coding sequence is TGTGCCAGCAGCTTCACAGGGGGCGCGTCAAATGAGCAGTTCTTC.

The chain has TRBV20-1 and TRBJ2-5; 10 bases agree with TRBD1. CDR1 is DFQATT, CDR2 SNEGSKA, per germline (reference sequence). Trimming took 0 bases from V and 3 from J; bases not matched to a gene: 4. The CDR3 totals 15 residues. The chain's CDR3 is CSARDSGTGEETQYF. CDR3 nucleotide sequence: TGCAGTGCTAGAGATTCTGGGACAGGGGAAGAGACCCAGTACTTC.

V gene TRBV7-9 combines with J gene TRBJ1-2, with a possible D match to TRBD1 (6 bases). The CDR3 extends over 16 amino acids. Trimming stripped 3 bases from V and 0 bases from J, with 14 bases between. CDR1 SEHNR and CDR2 FQNEAQ come from the germline V gene (reference sequence). CDR3 nucleotides: TGTGCCAGCAGCTTCCAGGGGACTACTTCTAACTATGGCTACACCTTC. Residues: CASSFQGTTSNYGYTF. Combining the CDR3 with reference TRBV7-9 and TRBJ1-2 gives the whole variable domain DTGVSQNPRHKITKRGQNVTFRCDPISEHNRLYWYRQTLGQGPEFLTYFQNEAQLEKSRLLSDRFSAERPKGSFSTLEIQRTEQGDSAMYLCASSFQGTTSNYGYTFGSGTRLTVV.

This chain connects TRBV19 to TRBJ1-2; TRBD1 might be the D (5 bases). V lost 8 bases and J lost 6, with 16 bases in between. The CDR3 has 13 residues. The germline CDR1 and CDR2 sequences are LNHDA and SQIVND (reference sequence). CDR3: CASRTRDADGYTF. CDR3 nucleotide sequence: TGTGCCAGTCGCACCAGGGACGCAGATGGCTACACCTTC.

This clonotype has only a few counts. The chain employs TRBV3-1 and TRBJ1-2; D not certain. Per germline, CDR1 LGHDT and CDR2 YNNKEL (reference sequence). The CDR3 has 12 amino acids. Trimming stripped 4 bases from V and 4 bases from J, with 7 bases between. CDR3 bases: TGTGCCAGCAGCCCCAATCGCTATGGCTACACCTTC. It translates to CASSPNRYGYTF.

The CDR3 DNA is TGCAGTGCTAGAGATCCGACAGGGATCTACAAGCAGTACTTC. As protein: CSARDPTGIYKQYF. This sequence joins TRBV20-1 and TRBJ2-4; 7 bases are shared with TRBD1. The junction had 12 bases not matched to a gene; V was cut back by 0 bases and J by 13 bases. Germline CDR1 and CDR2: DFQATT and SNEGSKA (reference sequence). The CDR3 loop spans 14 amino acids.

The chain employs TRBV20-1 and TRBJ2-1; TRBD2 is a possible D gene (5 bases). The germline V gene encodes CDR1 DFQATT and CDR2 SNEGSKA (reference sequence). The CDR3 runs to 14 residues. Trimming took 0 bases from V and 2 from J, leaving 8 bases between them. This CDR3 is CSARDYGAYNEQFF. Written as DNA, the CDR3 is TGCAGTGCTAGAGATTACGGGGCCTACAATGAGCAGTTCTTC.

CDR3 sequence reads: CASRADRGRYEQYF. DNA for the CDR3: TGTGCCAGCAGAGCAGACAGGGGGAGGTACGAGCAGTACTTC. This chain connects TRBV12-3 or TRBV12-4 to TRBJ2-7; 9 nucleotides match TRBD1. There are 14 residues in the CDR3. With 6 bases clipped from V and 4 bases from J, the junction kept 7 bases outside the gene matches.

The rearrangement links TRBV4-3 to TRBJ2-3, with TRBD2 identical over 10 bases. V lost 1 base and J lost 9; bases outside the gene matches: 7. From germline, CDR1 is LGHNA and CDR2 YSLEER. The CDR3 contains 15 residues. The CDR3, as DNA: TGCGCCAGCAGCCAAGGACCAAGCGGGGGGGAGACGCAGTATTTT. The encoded protein is CASSQGPSGGETQYF.

In this sample, this clonotype turned up once. The rearrangement joins TRBV11-2 to TRBJ2-4; D uncertain. The germline CDR1 and CDR2 sequences are SGHAT and FQNNGV. The V end was cut by 6 bases, the J end by 1 base, with 10 bases between. The CDR3 runs 14 residues. The CDR3 bases are TGTGCCAGCAGGCAAGGCCCCGCCAAAAACATTCAGTACTTC. It yields the protein CASRQGPAKNIQYF. Looking up the rest from reference TRBV11-2 and TRBJ2-4 gives the full variable domain: EAGVAQSPRYKIIEKRQSVAFWCNPISGHATLYWYQQILGQGPKLLIQFQNNGVVDDSQLPKDRFSAERLKGVDSTLKIQPAKLEDSAVYLCASRQGPAKNIQYFGAGTRLSVL.

The chain links TRBV6-2 or TRBV6-3 to TRBJ1-5; D is unclear. The CDR3 length is 15 residues. V shed 5 bases and J shed 6 bases, with 17 bases lying between them. CDR1 is MNHEY and CDR2 is SVGEGT in the germline V gene. CDR3 loop: CASSAPNRAVQPQHF. DNA for the CDR3: TGTGCCAGCAGTGCCCCAAATAGGGCAGTTCAGCCCCAGCATTTT.

The chain recombines TRBV18 with TRBJ2-5; 13 bases match TRBD2. Germline V gene lookup returns CDR1 KGHSH and CDR2 LQKENI. Trimming cost V 0 bases and J 4 bases; bases outside gene matches: 2. CDR3 size: 16 residues. This CDR3 is CASSPPRTSGGETQYF. CDR3 DNA: TGTGCCAGCTCACCACCGCGGACTAGCGGGGGAGAGACCCAGTACTTC.

The V gene is TRBV12-3 or TRBV12-4, the J gene TRBJ1-2, with a weak D call TRBD1 (6 bases). The CDR3 extends over 16 amino acids. V was cut by 9 bases and J by 1 base, with 21 bases left in between. Here the CDR3 reads CASLSPGADFNYGYTF. The CDR3 nucleotides read TGTGCCAGTCTCTCTCCAGGGGCAGATTTTAACTATGGCTACACCTTC.

The chain uses TRBV6-2 or TRBV6-3 and TRBJ2-7, with 7 bases fitting TRBD2. Germline V gene lookup returns CDR1 MNHEY and CDR2 SVGEGT. The V gene end was trimmed by 2 bases and the J gene end by 3 bases; junction bases not matched to a gene: 4. This CDR3 spans 14 amino acids. CDR3 residues: CASSYRLAVYEQYF. CDR3 in DNA: TGTGCCAGCAGTTACCGGCTAGCGGTCTACGAGCAGTACTTC.

The J gene is TRBJ2-7, the V gene TRBV5-1, with a weak D call TRBD2 (5 bases). The CDR3 is made up of 13 amino acids. V shed 2 bases and J shed 2 bases, with 8 bases lying between them. Germline loops: CDR1 SGHRS, CDR2 YFSETQ. CDR3 sequence (DNA): TGCGCCAGCAGCTTCGACTACGCCTACGAGCAGTACTTC. Protein sequence: CASSFDYAYEQYF.

The rearrangement uses TRBV10-3 and TRBJ2-1, with D unresolved. The DNA end favors TRBJ2-7, so the J call may be wrong. Germline-derived CDR1 and CDR2 are ENHRY and SYGVKD. The CDR3 has 15 residues. CDR3 DNA sequence: TGTGCCATCAATGATGAGCGCCTCTCCTACAATGAGCAGTACTTC. Amino acids: CAINDERLSYNEQYF.

About this clonotype itself: A much larger clone differs by one base, so this may be a read error. This chain's CDR3 is CASSFVGDLQEAQYF. The CDR3 DNA reads as TGTGCCAGCAGCTTTGTGGGGGACCTCCAAGAGGCCCAGTACTTC. V is TRBV7-2 and J is TRBJ2-5; either TRBD1 or TRBD2 may fit D (5 bases each). The V gene's germline CDR1 is SGHTA and CDR2 FQGNSA. This CDR3 has 15 amino acids.

This clonotype was counted only a few times. The V gene is TRBV12-3 or TRBV12-4, the J gene TRBJ2-3; TRBD1 matches 8 bases. J gave up 4 bases and V 0 bases, and 3 bases lay outside the gene matches. The CDR3 runs 15 residues. The CDR3 region has the DNA TGTGCCAGCAGTTTAGCGGACAGGGAGGCAGATACGCAGTATTTT. Its protein is CASSLADREADTQYF.

The chain couples TRBV6-5 to TRBJ2-1; 8 nucleotides match TRBD1. This CDR3 comprises 19 residues. Trimming cost V 2 bases and J 0 bases; bases outside gene matches: 12. Germline CDR1 MNHEY, CDR2 SVGAGI. CDR3 nucleotide sequence: TGTGCCAGCAGTTACCCCGGCCCTAGGGACAGGAGCTCCTACAATGAGCAGTTCTTC. Encoded protein: CASSYPGPRDRSSYNEQFF.

Here the CDR3 reads CASSVEIAPYEQYF. For the CDR3, the DNA is TGTGCCAGCAGCGTAGAGATCGCCCCCTACGAGCAGTACTTC. The chain links TRBV9 to TRBJ2-4, with no clear D. The DNA end favors TRBJ2-7, so the J call may be wrong. The CDR3 consists of 14 residues. Germline lookup yields CDR1 SGDLS and CDR2 YYNGEE.

This chain links TRBV5-1 with TRBJ1-1, with a possible D match to TRBD1 (5 bases). CDR3 length: 15 amino acids. Germline values: CDR1 SGHRS, CDR2 YFSETQ. Trimming removed 4 bases from V and 0 bases from J, with 13 bases in between. The CDR3 sequence is CASSHIDRLNTEAFF. The DNA for the CDR3 is TGCGCCAGCAGCCATATCGACAGACTGAACACTGAAGCTTTCTTT.